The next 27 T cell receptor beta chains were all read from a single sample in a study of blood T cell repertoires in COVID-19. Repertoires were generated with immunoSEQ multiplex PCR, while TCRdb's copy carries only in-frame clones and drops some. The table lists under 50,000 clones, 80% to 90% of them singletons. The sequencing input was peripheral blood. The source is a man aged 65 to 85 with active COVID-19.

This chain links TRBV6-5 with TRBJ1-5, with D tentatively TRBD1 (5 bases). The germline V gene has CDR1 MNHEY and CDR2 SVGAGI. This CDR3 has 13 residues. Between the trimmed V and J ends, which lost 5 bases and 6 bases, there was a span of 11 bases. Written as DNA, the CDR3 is TGTGCCAGCAGTCCAGGGTTTCGTCAGCCCCAGCATTTT. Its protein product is CASSPGFRQPQHF.

Here the CDR3 DNA reads TGTGCCAGCAGAGGGGAGGGGAATTCACCCCTCCACTTT. Residues: CASRGEGNSPLHF. This rearrangement joins TRBV7-9 to TRBJ1-6; a weak D match, TRBD1 (5 bases). V lost 6 bases to trimming and J lost 7 bases, with 10 bases between them. Germline assignment: CDR1 SEHNR and CDR2 FQNEAQ (reference sequence). The CDR3 is 13 amino acids.

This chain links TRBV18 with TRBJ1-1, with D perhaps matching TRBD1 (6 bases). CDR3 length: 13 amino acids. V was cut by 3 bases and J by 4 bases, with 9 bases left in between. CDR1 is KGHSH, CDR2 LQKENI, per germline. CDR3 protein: CASSPLGATEAFF. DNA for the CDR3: TGTGCCAGCTCACCTCTGGGGGCCACTGAAGCTTTCTTT.

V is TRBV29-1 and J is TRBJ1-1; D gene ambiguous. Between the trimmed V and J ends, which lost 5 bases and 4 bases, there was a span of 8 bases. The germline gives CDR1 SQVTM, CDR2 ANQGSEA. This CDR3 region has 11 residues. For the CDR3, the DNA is TGCAGCGTTATTCTCCTCACTGAAGCTTTCTTT. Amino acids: CSVILLTEAFF.

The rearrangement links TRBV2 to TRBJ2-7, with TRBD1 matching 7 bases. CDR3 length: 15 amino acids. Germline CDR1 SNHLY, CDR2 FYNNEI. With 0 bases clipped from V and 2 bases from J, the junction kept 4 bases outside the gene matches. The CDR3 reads CASSEAGTAAYEQYF. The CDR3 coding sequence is TGTGCCAGCAGTGAAGCCGGGACAGCCGCCTACGAGCAGTACTTC.

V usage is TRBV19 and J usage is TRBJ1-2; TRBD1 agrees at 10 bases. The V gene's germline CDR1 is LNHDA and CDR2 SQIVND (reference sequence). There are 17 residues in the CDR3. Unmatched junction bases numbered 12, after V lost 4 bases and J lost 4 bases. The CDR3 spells CASSNTLGTGEGYGYTF. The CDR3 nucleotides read TGTGCCAGTAGTAACACCCTCGGGACAGGGGAGGGCTATGGCTACACCTTC.

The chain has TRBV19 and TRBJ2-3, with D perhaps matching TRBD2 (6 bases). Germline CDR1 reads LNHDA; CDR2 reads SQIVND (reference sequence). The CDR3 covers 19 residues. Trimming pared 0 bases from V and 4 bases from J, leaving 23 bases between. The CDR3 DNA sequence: TGTGCCAGTAGTATAGATCTCGGGGGAAGGGTCGATTATGCAGATACGCAGTATTTT. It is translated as CASSIDLGGRVDYADTQYF.

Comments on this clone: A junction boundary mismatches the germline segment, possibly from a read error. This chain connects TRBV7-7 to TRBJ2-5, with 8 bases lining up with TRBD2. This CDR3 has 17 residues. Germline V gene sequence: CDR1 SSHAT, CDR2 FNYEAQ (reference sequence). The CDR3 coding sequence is TGTGCTAGCAGCACCCCCGGGAGGGGGGCCGTGAAAGAGACCCAGTACTTC. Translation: CASSTPGRGAVKETQYF.

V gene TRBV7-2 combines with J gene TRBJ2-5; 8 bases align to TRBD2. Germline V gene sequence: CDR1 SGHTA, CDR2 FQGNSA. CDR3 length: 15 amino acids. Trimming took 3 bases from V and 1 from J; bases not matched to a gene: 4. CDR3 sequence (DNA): TGTGCCAGCAGCTTTTCTAGCGGGCTCCAAGAGACCCAGTACTTC. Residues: CASSFSSGLQETQYF.

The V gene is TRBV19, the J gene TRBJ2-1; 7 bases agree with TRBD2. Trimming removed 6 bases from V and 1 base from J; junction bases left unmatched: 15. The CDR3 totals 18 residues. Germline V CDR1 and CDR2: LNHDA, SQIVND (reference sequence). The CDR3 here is CASRRGPGGGASYNEQFF. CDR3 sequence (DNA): TGTGCCAGTAGACGCGGACCGGGCGGGGGAGCTTCCTACAATGAGCAGTTCTTC.

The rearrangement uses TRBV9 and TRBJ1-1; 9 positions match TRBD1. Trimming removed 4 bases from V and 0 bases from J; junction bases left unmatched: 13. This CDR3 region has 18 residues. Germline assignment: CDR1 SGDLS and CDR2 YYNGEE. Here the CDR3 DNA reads TGTGCCAGCAGCATTGCCGCTCCGGGACAGGGCTTGAACACTGAAGCTTTCTTT. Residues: CASSIAAPGQGLNTEAFF.

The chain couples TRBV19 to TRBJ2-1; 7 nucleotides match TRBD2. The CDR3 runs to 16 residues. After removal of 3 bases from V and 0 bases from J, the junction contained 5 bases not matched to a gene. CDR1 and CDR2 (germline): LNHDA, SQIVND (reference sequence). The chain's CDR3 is CASSIKRGDSYNEQFF. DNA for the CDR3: TGTGCCAGTAGTATCAAGCGGGGCGACTCCTACAATGAGCAGTTCTTC.

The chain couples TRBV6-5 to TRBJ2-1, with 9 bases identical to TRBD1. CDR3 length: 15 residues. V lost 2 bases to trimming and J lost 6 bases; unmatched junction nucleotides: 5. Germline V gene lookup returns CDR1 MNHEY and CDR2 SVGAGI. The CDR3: CASSYPGTGSNEQFF. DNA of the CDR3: TGTGCCAGCAGTTACCCCGGGACAGGGAGCAATGAGCAGTTCTTC.

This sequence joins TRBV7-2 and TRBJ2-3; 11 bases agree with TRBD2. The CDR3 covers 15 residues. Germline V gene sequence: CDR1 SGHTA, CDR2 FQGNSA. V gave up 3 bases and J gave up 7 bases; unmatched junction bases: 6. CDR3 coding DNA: TGTGCCAGCAGCTTTGATAGCGGGGGGGCATATACGCAGTATTTT. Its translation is CASSFDSGGAYTQYF.

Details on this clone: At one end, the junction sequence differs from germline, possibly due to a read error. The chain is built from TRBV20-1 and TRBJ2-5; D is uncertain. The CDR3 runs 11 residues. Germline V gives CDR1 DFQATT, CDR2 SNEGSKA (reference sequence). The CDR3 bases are TGCAGTGCTAGAGAGGGCGAGAGCCAGTACTTC. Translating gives CSAREGESQYF.

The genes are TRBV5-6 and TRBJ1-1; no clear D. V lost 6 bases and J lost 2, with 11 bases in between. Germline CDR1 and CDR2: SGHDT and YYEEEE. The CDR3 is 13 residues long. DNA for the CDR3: TGTGCCAGCATTCCCGGACTCAACACTGAAGCTTTCTTT. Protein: CASIPGLNTEAFF.

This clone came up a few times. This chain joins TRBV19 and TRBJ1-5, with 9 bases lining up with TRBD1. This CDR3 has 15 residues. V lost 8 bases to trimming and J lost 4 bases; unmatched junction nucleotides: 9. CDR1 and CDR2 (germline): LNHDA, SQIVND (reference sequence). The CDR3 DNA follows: TGTGCCAGTTATAGTCAGGACAGGGGTAATCAGCCCCAGCATTTT. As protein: CASYSQDRGNQPQHF.

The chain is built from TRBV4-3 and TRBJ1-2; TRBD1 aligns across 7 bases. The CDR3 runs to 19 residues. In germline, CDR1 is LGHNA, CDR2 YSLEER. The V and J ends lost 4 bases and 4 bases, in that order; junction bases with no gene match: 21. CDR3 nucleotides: TGCGCCAGCAGCCCCGACAGGGCTCAAAGGGGGTACTATAGCTATGGCTACACCTTC. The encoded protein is CASSPDRAQRGYYSYGYTF.

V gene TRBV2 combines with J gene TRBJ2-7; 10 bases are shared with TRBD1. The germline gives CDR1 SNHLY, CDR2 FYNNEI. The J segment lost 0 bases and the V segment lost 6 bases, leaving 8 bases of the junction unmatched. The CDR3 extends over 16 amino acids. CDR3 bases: TGTGCCAGCAGAAAAACCGGGACAGGGGACTCCTACGAGCAGTACTTC. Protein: CASRKTGTGDSYEQYF.

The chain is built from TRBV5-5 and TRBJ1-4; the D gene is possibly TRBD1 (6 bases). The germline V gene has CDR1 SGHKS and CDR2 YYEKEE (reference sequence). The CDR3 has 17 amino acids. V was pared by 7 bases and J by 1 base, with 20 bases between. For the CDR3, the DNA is TGTGCCAGCTCCACGATCAGGGGTGGGGGAACTAATGAAAAACTGTTTTTT. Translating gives CASSTIRGGGTNEKLFF.

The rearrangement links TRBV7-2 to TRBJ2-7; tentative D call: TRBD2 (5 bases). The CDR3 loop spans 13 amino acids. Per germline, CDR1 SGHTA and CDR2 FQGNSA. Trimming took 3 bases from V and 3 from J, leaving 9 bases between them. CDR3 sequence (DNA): TGTGCCAGCAGCTTGAGGGAGAGCTACGAGCAGTACTTC. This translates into CASSLRESYEQYF.

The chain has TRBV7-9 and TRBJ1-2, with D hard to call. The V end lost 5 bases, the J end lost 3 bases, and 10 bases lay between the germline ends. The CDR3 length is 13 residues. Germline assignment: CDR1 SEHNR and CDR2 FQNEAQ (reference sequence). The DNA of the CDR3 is TGTGCCAGCAGCCCCGGAGATTACTATGGCTACACCTTC. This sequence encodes CASSPGDYYGYTF.

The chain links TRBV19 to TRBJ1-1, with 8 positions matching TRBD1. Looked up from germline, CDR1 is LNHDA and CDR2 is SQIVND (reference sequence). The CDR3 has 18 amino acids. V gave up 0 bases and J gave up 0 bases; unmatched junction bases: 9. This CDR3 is CASSIDRRQGAMNTEAFF. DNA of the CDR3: TGTGCCAGTAGTATAGATCGTCGGCAGGGGGCAATGAACACTGAAGCTTTCTTT.

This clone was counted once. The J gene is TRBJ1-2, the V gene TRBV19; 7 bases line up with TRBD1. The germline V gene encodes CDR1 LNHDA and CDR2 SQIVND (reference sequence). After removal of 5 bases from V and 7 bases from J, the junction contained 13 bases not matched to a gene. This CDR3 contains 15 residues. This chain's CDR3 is CASSDTGTAVSGYTF. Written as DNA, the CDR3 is TGTGCCAGTAGTGATACCGGGACAGCAGTAAGTGGCTACACCTTC.

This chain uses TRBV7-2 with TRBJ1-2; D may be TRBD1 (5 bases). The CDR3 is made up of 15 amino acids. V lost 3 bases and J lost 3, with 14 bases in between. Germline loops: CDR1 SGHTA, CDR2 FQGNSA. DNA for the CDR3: TGTGCCAGCAGCTTGCAGGGCAGGTCGCACTATGGCTACACCTTC. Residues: CASSLQGRSHYGYTF.

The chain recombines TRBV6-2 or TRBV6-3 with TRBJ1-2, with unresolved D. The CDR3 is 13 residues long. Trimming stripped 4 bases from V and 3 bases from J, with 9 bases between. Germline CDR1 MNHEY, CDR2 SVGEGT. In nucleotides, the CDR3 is TGTGCCAGCAGTTCCGCTTCGGACTATGGCTACACCTTC. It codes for CASSSASDYGYTF.

The CDR3 DNA sequence: TGTGCCAGCAGCCGGGACAGGGGGTACGAGCAGTACTTC. Translated: CASSRDRGYEQYF. The chain employs TRBV13 and TRBJ2-7, with 11 bases aligning to TRBD1. V gave up 5 bases and J gave up 4 bases; unmatched junction bases: 1. Per germline, CDR1 PRHDT and CDR2 FYEKMQ (reference sequence). The CDR3 sequence is 13 residues long.